The TCR beta chain described here comes from a study of PD-1 blockade in classical Hodgkin lymphoma. Germline CDR1 reads SGHAT; CDR2 reads FQNNGV. Between the trimmed V and J ends, which lost 1 base and 11 bases, there was a span of 17 bases. This CDR3 is built from 14 residues. Every single patient, without exception, relapsed after autologous stem cell transplantation, and brentuximab vedotin exposure varied. The assay was immunoSEQ multiplex PCR, and TCRdb's table has in-frame clones only and misses some. The sample comprises tens of thousands of clones, around 67% of which are singletons, and 15% rests with the top ten. Whole-study results and caveats: Whereas CD4+ TCR diversity had risen significantly by C4D1, CD8+ TCR diversity had not.

This clone was picked up a small number of times. The antigen is undetermined. This sample comprised peripheral blood mononuclear cells (PBMCs), obtained before the second cycle of nivolumab. This chain uses TRBV11-2 with TRBJ1-1, with D possibly being TRBD1 (5 bases). This TCR was recovered from a human donor with classical Hodgkin lymphoma. CDR3: CASSLGWTLSSAFF. The CDR3 nucleotides are TGTGCCAGCAGCTTAGGATGGACACTTTCTTCGGCTTTCTTT.